These 10 T cell receptor beta chains originate from one sample sequenced in a study of T cells after yellow fever vaccination. In TCRdb, the 5' RACE reads were re-called with MiXCR into one record per CDR3 protein. The table has hundreds of thousands of distinct CDR3 sequences, 4.1% seen once; the top ten hold 20% to 25%. Sequencing used PBMCs, obtained 5 days after the yellow fever booster vaccination. The receptors were sampled from a man aged 18 to 30 who received the YFV17D yellow fever vaccine.

This clonotype was picked up a small number of times. The chain is built from TRBV10-3 and TRBJ2-1; 8 bases agree with TRBD1. Germline CDR1 and CDR2: ENHRY and SYGVKD. This CDR3 has 16 amino acids. Trimming at V came to 6 bases and at J to 7 bases, leaving 14 bases not matched to a gene. CDR3 sequence (DNA): TGTGCCATCAGAGACCAGGGGGCCTATATGACAAATGAGCAGTTCTTC. Translated: CAIRDQGAYMTNEQFF.

There are many counts of this clonotype. The chain has TRBV28 and TRBJ2-4, with 8 bases that match TRBD1. Trimming removed 8 bases from V and 4 bases from J; junction bases left unmatched: 4. Germline V gene sequence: CDR1 MDHEN, CDR2 SYDVKM. This CDR3 has 13 amino acids. CDR3 sequence: CASSGQAKNIQYF. The CDR3 coding sequence is TGTGCCAGCTCGGGACAGGCAAAAAACATTCAGTACTTC.

The chain employs TRBV7-2 and TRBJ2-7; TRBD2 matches at 16 bases. Per the germline V gene, CDR1 is SGHTA and CDR2 is FQGNSA. The length of the CDR3 is 19 residues. Trimming at V came to 3 bases and at J to 0 bases, leaving 8 bases not matched to a gene. The CDR3 coding sequence is TGTGCCAGCAGCTTTTCCGGGACTAGCGGGGGGGAGAGCTCCTACGAGCAGTACGTC. Amino acid sequence: CASSFSGTSGGESSYEQYV.

This clonotype has at least ten counts. V usage is TRBV7-6 and J usage is TRBJ2-3, with TRBD2 matching 9 bases. The CDR3 extends over 15 amino acids. The germline gives CDR1 SGHVS, CDR2 FNYEAQ. Trimming took 5 bases from V and 2 from J; bases not matched to a gene: 5. CDR3 amino acids: CASSLLAGITDTQYF. The CDR3 DNA reads as TGTGCCAGCAGCCTTCTAGCGGGGATCACAGATACGCAGTATTTT.

V is TRBV7-2 and J is TRBJ2-5, with 8 bases fitting TRBD1. J was trimmed by 5 bases and V by 5 bases; bases with no gene match: 13. The CDR3 spans 16 residues. Germline loops: CDR1 SGHTA, CDR2 FQGNSA. The DNA for the CDR3 is TGTGCCAGCAGCCCGCAACCGGGACAGGCAACCGAGACCCAGTACTTC. As protein: CASSPQPGQATETQYF.

This clonotype was counted only a few times. V usage is TRBV13 and J usage is TRBJ2-3; the match to TRBD1 covers 8 bases. CDR3 size: 14 residues. V gave up 3 bases and J gave up 4 bases; unmatched junction bases: 3. CDR1 and CDR2 (germline): PRHDT, FYEKMQ (reference sequence). CDR3 coding DNA: TGTGCCAGCAGCTTCACGACAGGGGCAGATACGCAGTATTTT. It specifies CASSFTTGADTQYF.

The genes are TRBV15 and TRBJ2-5; TRBD1 is a possible D gene (6 bases). Trimming cost V 0 bases and J 5 bases, with 13 bases left between them. This CDR3 is 15 amino acids long. CDR1 is LNHNV, CDR2 YYDKDF, per germline (reference sequence). CDR3 DNA: TGTGCCACCAGCAGAGATAGTACAGGGTTGGAGACCCAGTACTTC. Residues: CATSRDSTGLETQYF.

This clonotype showed up many times. The chain combines TRBV4-2 with TRBJ1-1; perhaps TRBD1 as D (5 bases). Looked up from germline, CDR1 is LGHNA and CDR2 is YNFKEQ. With 0 bases removed from V and 2 bases from J, the gap between germline ends came to 19 bases. CDR3 size: 18 residues. The DNA of the CDR3 is TGTGCCAGCAGCCAAGATGAGCGGGCTACAGGTCTTAACACTGAAGCTTTCTTT. Protein product: CASSQDERATGLNTEAFF.

V is TRBV4-3 and J is TRBJ2-2; 9 bases map to TRBD2. J lost 13 bases, V lost 0 bases, and 12 bases had no gene match. CDR3 size: 16 residues. CDR1 and CDR2 from the germline V gene are LGHNA and YSLEER. This CDR3 is CASSQDISGGPAGLFF. The CDR3 nucleotides read TGCGCCAGCAGCCAAGATATAAGCGGGGGGCCCGCCGGGCTGTTTTTT.

This clonotype was counted between two and nine times. J is TRBJ2-6 and V is TRBV5-1; TRBD1 is a possible D gene (6 bases). The length of the CDR3 is 15 residues. CDR1 is SGHRS, CDR2 YFSETQ, per germline. The ends were cut back, 6 bases at V and 4 bases at J, with 14 bases in the middle. The CDR3: CASTNRAGGANVLTF. CDR3 DNA sequence: TGCGCCAGCACCAACAGGGCAGGCGGGGCCAACGTCCTGACTTTC. Based on the CDR3 plus reference TRBV5-1 and TRBJ2-6, the full variable domain is KAGVTQTPRYLIKTRGQQVTLSCSPISGHRSVSWYQQTPGQGLQFLFEYFSETQRNKGNFPGRFSGRQFSNSRSEMNVSTLELGDSALYLCASTNRAGGANVLTFGAGSRLTVL.